The 3 T cell receptor beta chains in this list originate from one sample, sequenced in a study of technical replicates of blood from a few donors. Assay used: immunoSEQ multiplex PCR; TCRdb lists only in-frame clones, some missing. The sample consists of 55,000 to 75,000 clones, over 85% of them appearing once. The sample was T cells isolated from PBMCs. These receptors originate from a human donor in good health.

The chain recombines TRBV2 with TRBJ2-1, with D possibly matching TRBD2 (6 bases). The V end was cut by 6 bases, the J end by 4 bases, with 19 bases between. This CDR3 is 16 amino acids long. Germline CDR1 is SNHLY and CDR2 is FYNNEI. The CDR3 nucleotides are TGTGCCAGCAGCCCAGGGACTTATCCTGTTTACAATGAGCAGTTCTTC. Translated, it gives CASSPGTYPVYNEQFF.

J is TRBJ1-3 and V is TRBV29-1; D is undetermined. The CDR3 sequence is 15 residues long. CDR1 is SQVTM, CDR2 ANQGSEA, per germline. Trimming shortened V by 3 bases and J by 1 base, and 13 bases separated the two germline ends. The CDR3 region has the DNA TGCAGCGTTGACAGTCTACCAGGATCTGGAAACACCATATATTTT. This gives the protein CSVDSLPGSGNTIYF.

V is TRBV10-3 and J is TRBJ2-7; 9 positions match TRBD1. The length of the CDR3 is 14 residues. Per the germline V gene, CDR1 is ENHRY and CDR2 is SYGVKD. V was clipped by 5 bases and J by 1 base; unmatched bases: 3. The CDR3 here is CAISYRGRSYEQYF. In DNA form, the CDR3 reads TGTGCCATCAGTTACAGGGGGCGATCCTACGAGCAGTACTTC.